Described below is a single T cell receptor beta chain sequence and its context. Antigen unknown. The sample belongs to a study of T cell responses to AZD1222 COVID-19 vaccine. Method: immunoSEQ multiplex PCR; TCRdb's copy keeps in-frame clones and lacks some. The table lists 65,000 to 80,000 clones, roughly nine tenths of them singletons, with around 7.1% in the top ten. Germline V gives CDR1 WNHNN, CDR2 SYGVQD (reference sequence). This CDR3 is 11 amino acids long. V lost 11 bases and J 7 bases, leaving 15 bases between the germline ends. Study outcomes and limitations: Researchers report vaccine-associated CD4 TCRs spanning spike, with dominance at 160-218 and 743-854. Nearly half of spike-specific TCRs reportedly target variant regions that are unmutated in the B.1.351 and B.1.1.7 variants. Two AZD1222 administrations were followed by greater Spike-specific TCR breadth and depth.

This receptor was identified in an adult in good health. Sequenced here: peripheral blood, sampled on day 0 of MenACWY control vaccination. This chain uses TRBV10-1 with TRBJ2-7; maybe TRBD2 (6 bases). The CDR3 DNA follows: TGCGCCTCCAGTCGGGGGATGGAGCAGTACTTC. Amino acid sequence: CASSRGMEQYF.